The source of this T cell receptor (beta chain) is a study of blood T cell repertoires in COVID-19. Trimming shortened V by 9 bases and J by 3 bases, and 27 bases separated the two germline ends. The CDR3 runs 17 residues. Germline loops: CDR1 MRHNA, CDR2 SNTAGT. In the original analysis: Scientists estimated how many nucleated cells there were by amplifying reference gene primers. Profiling relied on immunoSEQ multiplex PCR, and the TCRdb table lists in-frame clones only, not all of them. From that table come the V and J calls and clone size; the DNA was used to work out D and trimming. The profile shows fewer than 500,000 clones, around 90% of them singletons.

This receptor was obtained from a man aged 18-30 years with COVID-19, enrolled during active disease. J is TRBJ2-7 and V is TRBV6-4; D is possibly TRBD1 (5 bases). The sequenced sample consisted of peripheral blood. DNA for the CDR3: TGTGCCAGTGACAAAACCCGGGCAAGGGGCACGTACTACGAGCAGTACTTC. Amino acid sequence: CASDKTRARGTYYEQYF.